This TCR beta chain was obtained from a study of blood T cell repertoires in COVID-19 (dated by TCRdb to the early 2020s). A note on the overall study: Collaborator samples came from the United States, Italy and Spain and covered acute and convalescent phases of COVID-19. The prospective study material was composed of cDNA or gDNA derived from T cells, B-cell-depleted T cells, or PBMCs. The repertoires were released in a freely available public database intended as a resource for research on the immune response to SARS-CoV-2. Where available, HLA class I and class II types were taken from metadata supplied by the sample provider and were not determined by assay-based typing. Samples came from the ongoing ImmuneRACE study (first 160 participants) plus 1,254 subjects from 6 global collaborators. The dataset comprised deeply sampled blood TCRbeta repertoires from subjects exposed to, actively infected with, or recovered from COVID-19. The sample metadata nearly always contained a de-identified subject ID, COVID-19 status, age in years and sex. Broad study findings and their caveats: Clinical and demographic metadata were provided uncurated, with the amount varying by source and participant.

Each collaborating institution followed its own protocols to collect whole blood in K2EDTA tubes. Collaborator samples were shipped for TCRbeta analysis as frozen whole blood, isolated PBMCs, or DNA extracted from either sample type. The immunoSEQ Assay, a bias-controlled multiplex PCR, was used to amplify TCRbeta CDR3 regions from genomic DNA. In the paper's pipeline: Nucleated cell counts per sample were estimated from amplification of reference gene primers within the assay. To quantify the absolute abundance of each unique TCRbeta CDR3 rearrangement, sequence reads were collapsed and filtered. For each sample, productive Simpson clonality was calculated as the square root of Simpson's diversity index across productive rearrangements. The table was pulled from immuneACCESS by TCRdb, which kept in-frame rearrangements only. Such tables lose some clones; where checked, under half of the loss comes from unresolved V genes, and the rest has no known cause. The DNA gave D and trimming, while V, J and clone size come from that table. The sample table shows just over 150,000 clones, and about 85% are seen once. The leading ten clones occupy over 3% of the sample.

A single count supports this clone. Its antigen has not been determined. No base quality values were provided; no much bigger clone lies one nucleotide off. The CDR3 covers 14 residues, taking in both the cysteine and the phenylalanine. The read is trimmed to its CDR3 DNA, 42 bases read in frame from base 1. CDR1 is given as SEHNR and CDR2 as FQNEAQ, both from the germline V gene (reference sequence). Relative to germline, V is 5 bases shorter and J is 1 base shorter, with 11 bases between their ends. The rearrangement combines TRBV7-9 with TRBJ2-5; the D gene is perhaps TRBD1, on 5 matching bases. The TCR comes from a human donor with acute or convalescent COVID-19. The donor label of this sample is uncertain. Sequencing was performed on peripheral blood. The CDR3 in this case is CASSLDSSQETQYF. The bases are TGTGCCAGCAGCCTTGACAGTTCCCAAGAGACCCAGTACTTC.